Below, one T cell receptor beta chain is given with its context. Study processing details: Amplification of reference gene primers provided the estimated nucleated cell counts. Profiled with immunoSEQ multiplex PCR; TCRdb holds only in-frame clones, not every one. V, J and clone size reflect that table, while D and trimming were determined from the DNA. Counted here are approximately 40,000 clones, around nine tenths occurring once; the ten biggest clones make up roughly 6.1%. The V end lost 0 bases, the J end lost 4 bases, and 10 bases lay between the germline ends. The CDR3 is 13 amino acids. CDR1 and CDR2 from the germline V gene are SQVTM and ANQGSEA. This record belongs to a study of blood T cell repertoires in COVID-19. Study-wide background: Sites across the United States, Italy and Spain contributed samples from acute and convalescent COVID-19. T cells, B-cell-depleted T cells, or PBMCs provided the cDNA or gDNA that served as material.

The chain has TRBV29-1 and TRBJ2-7; a possible D gene is TRBD2 (6 bases). The sequencing input was peripheral blood. The origin of this receptor is a human donor in a cohort sampled during active COVID-19. CDR3 sequence reads: CSVEDQEGYEQYF. CDR3 sequence (DNA): TGCAGCGTTGAAGACCAGGAGGGGTACGAGCAGTACTTC.